A selection of T cell receptor beta chains follows, all from one sample in a study of shared clonotypes between healthy human individuals. TCRdb's copy holds only in-frame clones and misses some; the assay was immunoSEQ multiplex PCR. This sample yields some 2 million clones, of which 90% to 95% are seen a single time; about 0.13% belongs to the top ten. Sequencing was done on a sample of naive CD4+ T cells sorted from blood. These TCRs come from a man between 18 and 35 years old in good health. Each CDR3 is given with its conserved first and last residue. A D gene is named only where the DNA matches it firmly. Size values are once, few and many counts, or a class for expanded clones, and some rows have none.

D gene,clone size,J gene,V gene,CDR3 DNA,CDR3 protein
NA,once,TRBJ1-4,TRBV28,TGTGCCAGCAGTCGCCCTGGGGCAGAGAATGAAAAACTGTTTTTT,CASSRPGAENEKLFF
TRBD1,NA,TRBJ1-5,TRBV5-1,TGCGCCAGCAGCCTGGGGCCGGGACAGGGGGCCGCTCAGCCCCAGCATTTT,CASSLGPGQGAAQPQHF
TRBD2,NA,TRBJ2-1,TRBV30,TGTGCCTGGAGTTATAGCGGGCCGAATGAGCAGTTCTTC,CAWSYSGPNEQFF
TRBD2,NA,TRBJ2-3,TRBV10-1,TGCGCCAGCAGTTTTGTAGGCGGGAGGCCCCCAGATACGCAGTATTTT,CASSFVGGRPPDTQYF
TRBD1,NA,TRBJ2-7,TRBV7-3,TGTGCCAGCAGCTTATTCGTGGACAGGAACGAGCAGTACTTC,CASSLFVDRNEQYF
TRBD1,NA,TRBJ1-6,TRBV7-2,TGTGCCAGCAGTCCACAGGGGGCGGGGAATTCACCCCTCCACTTT,CASSPQGAGNSPLHF
NA,NA,TRBJ2-1,TRBV4-3,TGCGCCAGCAGCCAAGGTAGAGCTTTCCCCTACAATGAGCAGTTCTTC,CASSQGRAFPYNEQFF
TRBD1,NA,TRBJ1-4,TRBV28,TGTGCCAGCAGTCGGACAGGGGGGGGAGAAAAACTGTTTTTT,CASSRTGGGEKLFF
NA,NA,TRBJ2-1,TRBV18,TGTGCCAGCTCACCAATTCTGGACGTGGAGCAGTTCTTC,CASSPILDVEQFF
TRBD2,once,TRBJ2-1,TRBV10-3,TGTGCCATCAGTGGGAGCGGGGGGGCCGCCAATGAGCAGTTCTTC,CAISGSGGAANEQFF
TRBD2,NA,TRBJ2-1,TRBV2,TGTGCCAGCTCGAGGATGCAGCGGGAGTTTGGCAATGAGCAGTTCTTC,CASSRMQREFGNEQFF
NA,NA,TRBJ2-1,TRBV11-2,TGTGCCAGCAGCTTAGGATTAGCGGCTTACAATGAGCAGTTCTTC,CASSLGLAAYNEQFF
TRBD1,NA,TRBJ1-5,TRBV6-6,TGTGCCAGCAGGGGGACAGGGGCGCAGAATCAGCCCCAGCATTTT,CASRGTGAQNQPQHF
TRBD1,NA,TRBJ1-5,TRBV2,TGTGCCTCCAAGTCGGACAGGGGCGGCCAGCCCCAGCATTTT,CASKSDRGGQPQHF
NA,NA,TRBJ1-1,TRBV11-2,TGTGCCAGCAGCTTAGGGGTAGGGGAAGCTTTCTTT,CASSLGVGEAFF
NA,NA,TRBJ1-2,TRBV19,TGTGCCAGTAGTACCTACACCGGGGCCATGAGTGGCTACACCTTC,CASSTYTGAMSGYTF
TRBD2,NA,TRBJ2-3,TRBV6-5,TGTGCCAGCAGGAAGCGGGAGGCAGATACGCAGTATTTT,CASRKREADTQYF
TRBD1,NA,TRBJ1-2,TRBV10-3,TGTGCCATCAGTGAGTCCCACGGACAGGGCGGACACTATGGCTACACCTTC,CAISESHGQGGHYGYTF
NA,NA,TRBJ2-1,TRBV6-5,TGTGCCAGCAGTTCTGAAGGGGGCTCCTACAATGAGCAGTTCTTC,CASSSEGGSYNEQFF
TRBD1,NA,TRBJ2-7,TRBV10-3,TGTGCCATCAGTGAGTCACTGACAGGGGGCGAGCAGTACTTC,CAISESLTGGEQYF
NA,NA,TRBJ1-3,TRBV5-1,TGCGCCAGCAGCTTTCGTTCTGGAAACACCATATATTTT,CASSFRSGNTIYF
NA,NA,TRBJ2-6,TRBV5-1,TGCGCCAGCAGCCTTCGGAGCTCTGGGGCCAACGTCCTGACTTTC,CASSLRSSGANVLTF
NA,NA,TRBJ1-6,TRBV30,TGTGCGTGGAGCAGGGCTAATTCACCCCTCCACTTT,CAWSRANSPLHF
TRBD2,NA,TRBJ2-1,TRBV4-1,TGCGCCAGCCAGCGGGGGCTAGCGGGGCTCCCGAGCTCCTACAATGAGCAGTTCTTC,CASQRGLAGLPSSYNEQFF
NA,few,TRBJ1-2,TRBV30,TGTGCCTGGAGTGTTATGCAGGTCTATGGCTACACCTTC,CAWSVMQVYGYTF
NA,NA,TRBJ2-1,TRBV4-1,TGCGCCAGCAGCCAAGGGAAACCCCTCTCCTACAATGAGCAGTTCTTC,CASSQGKPLSYNEQFF
NA,NA,TRBJ1-5,TRBV18,TGTGCCAGCTCACTCCCGGGCATATATAGCAATCAGCCCCAGCATTTT,CASSLPGIYSNQPQHF
NA,NA,TRBJ1-5,TRBV7-9,TGTGCCAGCAGCTCTACTGGACCGGTCAATCAGCCCCAGCATTTT,CASSSTGPVNQPQHF
NA,NA,TRBJ1-2,TRBV25-1,TGTGCCAGCAGTGAGGAGACGGAGAACTATGGCTACACCTTC,CASSEETENYGYTF
NA,NA,TRBJ2-1,TRBV6-6,TGTGCCAGCGCCCGAGGGCCCCAAGTAAGTGAGCAGTTCTTC,CASARGPQVSEQFF
NA,NA,TRBJ1-6,TRBV6-1,TGTGCCAGCAGTGAAGCATGGGGAGGTGGGTATTCACCCCTCCACTTT,CASSEAWGGGYSPLHF
NA,NA,TRBJ1-3,TRBV4-3,TGCGCCAGCAGCCAAGATTGGGGGGCGGAAAACACCATATATTTT,CASSQDWGAENTIYF
TRBD1,NA,TRBJ2-5,TRBV9,TGTGCCAGCAGCGTCAATGGCAGGGGGCAAGAGACCCAGTACTTC,CASSVNGRGQETQYF
TRBD2,NA,TRBJ2-1,TRBV4-3,TGCGCCAGCAGCCAAGACTGGCTAGCGGGAGTCAATGAGCAGTTCTTC,CASSQDWLAGVNEQFF
TRBD1,NA,TRBJ1-1,TRBV28,TGTGCCAGCAGTGCTCCAGGGGGAAAGAACACTGAAGCTTTCTTT,CASSAPGGKNTEAFF
NA,NA,TRBJ1-1,TRBV10-2,TGCGTTAGCAGGGTAGGGAGCACTGAAGCTTTCTTT,CVSRVGSTEAFF
TRBD2,NA,TRBJ2-7,TRBV2,TGTGCCAGCATAGCCCGGGAGGGCTACTCCTACGAGCAGTACTTC,CASIAREGYSYEQYF
NA,NA,TRBJ1-1,TRBV28,TGTGCCAGCAGTTTGGGGGGGGCTGAAGCTTTCTTT,CASSLGGAEAFF
NA,NA,TRBJ1-4,TRBV7-9,TGTGCCAGCACCCAAGGGGCAACTAATGAAAAACTGTTTTTT,CASTQGATNEKLFF
NA,NA,TRBJ1-6,TRBV5-1,TGCGCCAGCAGCTTGGACTCCCCCTCACCCCTCCACTTT,CASSLDSPSPLHF
NA,NA,TRBJ2-7,TRBV18,TGTGCCAGCTCACCTGCCGGAGGGGCCAACTACGAGCAGTACTTC,CASSPAGGANYEQYF
TRBD2,NA,TRBJ2-3,TRBV5-6,TGTGCCAGCAGCTTCGCGAGACTAGCGGGGCTAAGACGCACAGATACGCAGTATTTT,CASSFARLAGLRRTDTQYF
NA,NA,TRBJ2-2,TRBV28,TGTGCCAGCAGTCGACACACCGGGGAGCTGTTTTTT,CASSRHTGELFF
NA,NA,TRBJ2-5,TRBV5-1,TGCGCCAGCAGTCGCCTCTGGGGTATCCAAGAGACCCAGTACTTC,CASSRLWGIQETQYF
TRBD1,NA,TRBJ2-6,TRBV18,TGTGCCAGCTCGCCGGACAGGGGACCTGGGGCCAACGTCCTGACTTTC,CASSPDRGPGANVLTF
TRBD1,NA,TRBJ1-2,TRBV2,TGTGCCAGCAGTGTCCAAGGACAGGGAAAAGCCTCCTTC,CASSVQGQGKASF
NA,NA,TRBJ1-6,TRBV11-2,TGTGCCAGCAGCTTAAGTAAGGGGCCACCCCTCCACTTT,CASSLSKGPPLHF
NA,NA,TRBJ1-2,TRBV5-1,TGCGCCAGCAGCGCGGACGGATCCTATGGCTACACCTTC,CASSADGSYGYTF
TRBD2,NA,TRBJ2-3,TRBV5-4,TGTGCCAGCAGCTTGGTCAAGGGACTAGCGGGGGGCACAGATACGCAGTATTTT,CASSLVKGLAGGTDTQYF
NA,NA,TRBJ1-2,TRBV5-6,TGTGCCAGCAGCTTGCTGGGCACTCACTATGGCTACACCTTC,CASSLLGTHYGYTF